The 8 T cell receptor beta chains presented below share a single source sample, sequenced in a study of cytotoxic CD8 clonotypes in ibrutinib-treated CLL. The method was immunoSEQ multiplex PCR; TCRdb's version includes in-frame clones alone and lacks a portion of them. The table includes around 160,000 clones, about 88% detected once. Sequencing used PBMCs, obtained at disease progression, from a patient treated with ibrutinib. Source of these receptors: a human donor with chronic lymphocytic leukemia.

The chain employs TRBV6-6 and TRBJ1-2, with TRBD1 as a possible D gene (5 bases). From germline, CDR1 is MNHNY and CDR2 SVGAGI (reference sequence). The V and J ends lost 2 bases and 3 bases respectively, with 13 bases between them. This CDR3 comprises 15 residues. CDR3 region: CASSYGAPADYGYTF. The DNA for the CDR3 is TGTGCCAGCAGTTACGGGGCCCCTGCTGACTATGGCTACACCTTC.

The chain combines TRBV9 with TRBJ2-7; no definite D call. There are 16 residues in the CDR3. The V end lost 0 bases, the J end lost 4 bases, and 17 bases lay between the germline ends. The V gene's germline CDR1 is SGDLS and CDR2 YYNGEE. CDR3 loop: CASSVARVVPLYEQYF. The CDR3 DNA reads as TGTGCCAGCAGCGTAGCTCGGGTCGTCCCTCTATACGAGCAGTACTTC.

This chain's CDR3 is CASSSGPLNTEAFF. CDR3 DNA sequence: TGTGCCAGCAGCTCCGGACCCTTGAACACTGAAGCTTTCTTT. The gene calls are TRBV11-2 and TRBJ1-1; no clear D gene. V was pared by 4 bases and J by 0 bases, with 9 bases between. Per germline, CDR1 SGHAT and CDR2 FQNNGV. The CDR3 is 14 amino acids.

V gene TRBV7-2 combines with J gene TRBJ1-4, with a possible D match to TRBD1 (5 bases). V was cut by 0 bases and J by 13 bases, with 18 bases left in between. Germline values: CDR1 SGHTA, CDR2 FQGNSA. CDR3 length: 15 amino acids. The CDR3 loop reads CASSLARGWGERLFF. The CDR3 DNA reads as TGTGCCAGCAGCTTAGCGCGGGGCTGGGGGGAGCGACTGTTTTTT.

The chain couples TRBV7-3 to TRBJ2-2, with a weak D call TRBD1 (5 bases). Germline-derived CDR1 and CDR2 are SGHTA and FQGTGA. The CDR3 length is 17 residues. Trimming took off 3 bases at V and 1 base at J, with 15 bases between the two ends. The CDR3 nucleotides are TGTGCCAGCAGCTTGAGACCAGGGTACGAGAACACCGGGGAGCTGTTTTTT. This gives the protein CASSLRPGYENTGELFF.

J is TRBJ2-1 and V is TRBV27; D call uncertain. Between the trimmed V and J ends, which lost 4 bases and 0 bases, there was a span of 13 bases. Germline V gene data show CDR1 as MNHEY and CDR2 as SMNVEV (reference sequence). This CDR3 has 16 residues. The CDR3 DNA reads as TGTGCCAGCAGTTACGGTGCGGTAAGCTCCTACAATGAGCAGTTCTTC. This codes for CASSYGAVSSYNEQFF.

V usage is TRBV19 and J usage is TRBJ1-5; no clear D. Trimming removed 4 bases from V and 5 bases from J, with 9 bases in between. Germline V gene lookup returns CDR1 LNHDA and CDR2 SQIVND (reference sequence). CDR3 length: 13 residues. The CDR3 region has the DNA TGTGCCAGTAGTACCCAGGTCGATCAGCCCCAGCATTTT. Translated: CASSTQVDQPQHF.

The rearrangement links TRBV6-5 to TRBJ1-2, with 7 bases matching TRBD1. The germline V gene has CDR1 MNHEY and CDR2 SVGAGI. This CDR3 spans 16 amino acids. After removal of 1 base from V and 6 bases from J, the junction contained 11 bases not matched to a gene. CDR3 residues: CASSYLSEGAGHGYTF. The DNA of the CDR3 is TGTGCCAGCAGTTACTTAAGTGAGGGGGCAGGCCATGGCTACACCTTC.